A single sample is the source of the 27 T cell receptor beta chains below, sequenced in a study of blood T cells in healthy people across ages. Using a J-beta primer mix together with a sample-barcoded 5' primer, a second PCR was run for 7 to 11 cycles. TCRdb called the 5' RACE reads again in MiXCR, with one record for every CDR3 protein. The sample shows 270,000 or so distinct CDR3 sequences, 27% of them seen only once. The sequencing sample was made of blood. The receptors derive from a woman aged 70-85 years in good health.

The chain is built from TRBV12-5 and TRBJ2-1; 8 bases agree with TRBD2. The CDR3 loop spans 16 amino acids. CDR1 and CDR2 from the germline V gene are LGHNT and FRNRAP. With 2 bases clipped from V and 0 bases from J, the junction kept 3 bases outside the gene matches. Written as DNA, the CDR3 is TGTGCTAGTGGTTTGCGGGGGGGTAGCTCCTACAATGAGCAGTTCTTC. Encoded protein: CASGLRGGSSYNEQFF.

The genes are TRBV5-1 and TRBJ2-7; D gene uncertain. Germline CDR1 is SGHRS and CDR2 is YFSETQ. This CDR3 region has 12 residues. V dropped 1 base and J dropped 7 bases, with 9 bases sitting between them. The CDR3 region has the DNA TGCGCCAGCAGCTTGTGGCCGGGTGAGCAGTACTTC. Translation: CASSLWPGEQYF.

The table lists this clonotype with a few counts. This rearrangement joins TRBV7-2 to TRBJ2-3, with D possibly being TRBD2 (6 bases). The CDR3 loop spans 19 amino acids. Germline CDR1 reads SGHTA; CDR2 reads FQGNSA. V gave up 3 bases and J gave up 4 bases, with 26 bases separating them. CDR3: CASSFFGGSRGSWSDTQYF. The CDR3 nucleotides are TGTGCCAGCAGCTTCTTTGGGGGGAGTCGAGGCTCCTGGTCAGATACGCAGTATTTT. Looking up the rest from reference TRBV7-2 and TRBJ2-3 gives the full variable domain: GAGVSQSPSNKVTEKGKDVELRCDPISGHTALYWYRQSLGQGLEFLIYFQGNSAPDKSGLPSDRFSAERTGGSVSTLTIQRTQQEDSAVYLCASSFFGGSRGSWSDTQYFGPGTRLTVL.

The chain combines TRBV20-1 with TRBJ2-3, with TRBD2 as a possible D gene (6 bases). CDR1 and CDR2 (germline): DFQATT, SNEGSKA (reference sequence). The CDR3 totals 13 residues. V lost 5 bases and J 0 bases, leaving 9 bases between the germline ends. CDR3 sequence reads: CSAGGTSTDTQYF. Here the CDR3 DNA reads TGCAGTGCTGGGGGGACTAGCACAGATACGCAGTATTTT.

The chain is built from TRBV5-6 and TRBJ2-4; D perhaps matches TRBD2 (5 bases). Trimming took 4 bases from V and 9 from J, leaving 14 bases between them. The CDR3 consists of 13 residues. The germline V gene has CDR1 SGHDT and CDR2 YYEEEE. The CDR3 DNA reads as TGTGCCAGCAGCCGACGGGAACAGACCATTCAGTACTTC. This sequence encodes CASSRREQTIQYF.

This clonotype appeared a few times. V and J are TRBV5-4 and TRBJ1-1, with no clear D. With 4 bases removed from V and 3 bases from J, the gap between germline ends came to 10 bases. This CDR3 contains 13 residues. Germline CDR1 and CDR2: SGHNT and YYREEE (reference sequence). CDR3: CASSAGHHTEAFF. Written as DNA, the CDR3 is TGTGCCAGCAGCGCCGGGCACCACACTGAAGCTTTCTTT.

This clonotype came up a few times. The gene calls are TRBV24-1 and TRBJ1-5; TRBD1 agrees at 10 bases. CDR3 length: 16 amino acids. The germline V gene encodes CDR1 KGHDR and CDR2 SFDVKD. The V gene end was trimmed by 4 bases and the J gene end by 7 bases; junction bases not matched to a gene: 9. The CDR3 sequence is CATSDADRGRGQPQHF. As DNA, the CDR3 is TGTGCCACCAGTGACGCTGACAGGGGGCGCGGACAGCCCCAGCATTTT.

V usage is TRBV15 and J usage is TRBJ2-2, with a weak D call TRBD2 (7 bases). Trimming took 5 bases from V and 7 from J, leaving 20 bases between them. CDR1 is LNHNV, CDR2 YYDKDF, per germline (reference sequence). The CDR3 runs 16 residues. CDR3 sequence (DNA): TGTGCCACCAGCGCTAGGGGGGGAGTCAAGGTCGGGGAGCTGTTTTTT. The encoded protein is CATSARGGVKVGELFF.

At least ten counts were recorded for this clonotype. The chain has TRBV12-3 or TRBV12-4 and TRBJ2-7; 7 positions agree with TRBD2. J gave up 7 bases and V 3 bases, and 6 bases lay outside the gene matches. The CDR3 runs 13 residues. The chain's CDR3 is CASSLGGAGEQYF. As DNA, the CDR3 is TGTGCCAGCAGTTTGGGGGGAGCGGGGGAGCAGTACTTC.

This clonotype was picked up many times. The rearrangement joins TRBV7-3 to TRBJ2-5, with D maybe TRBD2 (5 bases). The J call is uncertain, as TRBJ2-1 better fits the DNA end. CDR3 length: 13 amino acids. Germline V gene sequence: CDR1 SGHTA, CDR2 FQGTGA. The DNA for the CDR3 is TGTGCCAGCAGCTTAAGGGGAGACCGAGAGCAGTTCTTC. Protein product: CASSLRGDREQFF.

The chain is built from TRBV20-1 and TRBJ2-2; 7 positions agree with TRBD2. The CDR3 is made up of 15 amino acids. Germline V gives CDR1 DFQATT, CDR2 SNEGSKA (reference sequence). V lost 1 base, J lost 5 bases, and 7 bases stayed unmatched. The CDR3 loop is CSARVVGGPTGELFF. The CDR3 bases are TGCAGTGCTAGAGTGGTGGGAGGGCCGACCGGGGAGCTGTTTTTT.

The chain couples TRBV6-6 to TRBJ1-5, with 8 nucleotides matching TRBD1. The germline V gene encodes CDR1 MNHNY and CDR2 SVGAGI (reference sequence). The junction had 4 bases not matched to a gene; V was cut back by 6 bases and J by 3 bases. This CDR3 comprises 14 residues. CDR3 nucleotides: TGTGCCAGCAGAGACAGGGGCCCCAATCAGCCCCAGCATTTT. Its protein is CASRDRGPNQPQHF.

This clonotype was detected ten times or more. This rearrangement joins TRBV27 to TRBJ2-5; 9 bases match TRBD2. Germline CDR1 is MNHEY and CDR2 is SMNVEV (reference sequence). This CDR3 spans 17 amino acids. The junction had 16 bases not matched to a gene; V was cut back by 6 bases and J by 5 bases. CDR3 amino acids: CASSPSGTQERWETQYF. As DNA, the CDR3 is TGTGCCAGCAGCCCTAGCGGGACCCAGGAGAGGTGGGAGACCCAGTACTTC.

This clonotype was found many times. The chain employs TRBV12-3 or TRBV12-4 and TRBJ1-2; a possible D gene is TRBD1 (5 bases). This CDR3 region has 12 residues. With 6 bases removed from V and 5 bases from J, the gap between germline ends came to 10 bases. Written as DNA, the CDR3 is TGTGCCAGCAGCCCCGGGGGGTATGGCTACACCTTC. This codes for CASSPGGYGYTF.

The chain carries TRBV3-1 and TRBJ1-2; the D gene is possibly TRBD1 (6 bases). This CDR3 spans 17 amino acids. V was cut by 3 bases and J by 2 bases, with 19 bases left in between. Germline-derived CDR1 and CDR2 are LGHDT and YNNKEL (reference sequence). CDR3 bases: TGTGCCAGCAGCCAGCCCCTGGGGGCATTCCCAAACTATGGCTACACCTTC. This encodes CASSQPLGAFPNYGYTF.

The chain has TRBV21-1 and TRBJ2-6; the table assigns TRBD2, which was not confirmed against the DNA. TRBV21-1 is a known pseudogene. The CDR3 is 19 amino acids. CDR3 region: CASILLKLAGVSGANVLTF. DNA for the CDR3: TGTGCCAGCATCCTCCTAAAACTAGCGGGAGTGTCTGGGGCCAACGTCCTGACTTTC.

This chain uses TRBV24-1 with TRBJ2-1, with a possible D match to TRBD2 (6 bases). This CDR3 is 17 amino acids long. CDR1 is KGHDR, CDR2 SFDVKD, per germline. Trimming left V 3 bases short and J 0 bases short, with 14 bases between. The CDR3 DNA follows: TGTGCCACCAGTGATCCCGCGAGCGGGCCCTCCTACAATGAGCAGTTCTTC. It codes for CATSDPASGPSYNEQFF.

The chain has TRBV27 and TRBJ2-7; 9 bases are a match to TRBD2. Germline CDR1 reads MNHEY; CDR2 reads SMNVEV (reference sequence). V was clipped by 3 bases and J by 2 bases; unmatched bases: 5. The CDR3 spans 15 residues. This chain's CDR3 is CASSFSVAGAYEQYF. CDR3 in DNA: TGTGCCAGCAGTTTTTCCGTAGCGGGAGCCTACGAGCAGTACTTC.

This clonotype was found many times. The CDR3 reads CSAKTSGYEQYF. The CDR3 nucleotides read TGCAGCGCTAAGACTAGCGGATACGAGCAGTACTTC. The V call is TRBV29-1, the J call TRBJ2-7; 9 positions match TRBD2. This CDR3 is built from 12 residues. V lost 7 bases and J lost 4; bases outside the gene matches: 5. Germline loops: CDR1 SQVTM, CDR2 ANQGSEA.

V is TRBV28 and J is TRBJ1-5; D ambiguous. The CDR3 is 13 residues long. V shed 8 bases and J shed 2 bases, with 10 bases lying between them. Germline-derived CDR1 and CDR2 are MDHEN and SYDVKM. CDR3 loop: CASGGRGNQPQHF. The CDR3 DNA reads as TGTGCCAGCGGAGGTCGTGGCAATCAGCCCCAGCATTTT.

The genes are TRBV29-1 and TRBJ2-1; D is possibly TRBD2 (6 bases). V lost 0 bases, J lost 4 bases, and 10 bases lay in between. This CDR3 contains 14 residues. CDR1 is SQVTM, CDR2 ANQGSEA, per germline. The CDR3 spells CSVEEASAYNEQFF. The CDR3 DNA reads TGCAGCGTTGAAGAAGCTAGCGCATACAATGAGCAGTTCTTC.

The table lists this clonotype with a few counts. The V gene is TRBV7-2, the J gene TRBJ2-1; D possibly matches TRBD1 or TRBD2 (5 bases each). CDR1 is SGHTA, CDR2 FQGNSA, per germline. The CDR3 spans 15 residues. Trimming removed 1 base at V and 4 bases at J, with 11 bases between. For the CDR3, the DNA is TGTGCCAGCAGCTTAGTAGGGACCATATACAATGAGCAGTTCTTC. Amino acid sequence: CASSLVGTIYNEQFF.

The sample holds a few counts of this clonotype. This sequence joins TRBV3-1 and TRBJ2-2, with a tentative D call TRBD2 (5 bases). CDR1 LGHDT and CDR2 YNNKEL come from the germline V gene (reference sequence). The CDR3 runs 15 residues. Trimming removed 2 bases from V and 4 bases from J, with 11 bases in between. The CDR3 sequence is CASSQWETGTGELFF. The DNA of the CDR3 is TGTGCCAGCAGCCAATGGGAGACCGGCACCGGGGAGCTGTTTTTT.

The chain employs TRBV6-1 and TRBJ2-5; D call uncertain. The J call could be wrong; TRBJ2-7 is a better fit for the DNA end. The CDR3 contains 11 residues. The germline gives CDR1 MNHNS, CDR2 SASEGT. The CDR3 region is CASIQLYEQYF. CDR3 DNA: TGTGCCAGCATTCAACTCTACGAGCAGTACTTC.

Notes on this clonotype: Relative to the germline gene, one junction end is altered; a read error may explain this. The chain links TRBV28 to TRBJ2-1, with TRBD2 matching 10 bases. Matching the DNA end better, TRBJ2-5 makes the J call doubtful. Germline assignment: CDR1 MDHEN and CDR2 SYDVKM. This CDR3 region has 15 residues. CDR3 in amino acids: CASSLAGAPREAQYF. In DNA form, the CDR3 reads TGTGCCAGCAGTCTAGCGGGAGCCCCTCGAGAGGCCCAGTACTTC.

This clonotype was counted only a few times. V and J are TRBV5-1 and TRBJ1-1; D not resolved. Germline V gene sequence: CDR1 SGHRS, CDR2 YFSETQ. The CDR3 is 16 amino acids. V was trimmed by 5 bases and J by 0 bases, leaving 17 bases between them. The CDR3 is CASSSVDGEMNTEAFF. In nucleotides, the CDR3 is TGCGCCAGCAGTTCGGTGGATGGGGAGATGAACACTGAAGCTTTCTTT.

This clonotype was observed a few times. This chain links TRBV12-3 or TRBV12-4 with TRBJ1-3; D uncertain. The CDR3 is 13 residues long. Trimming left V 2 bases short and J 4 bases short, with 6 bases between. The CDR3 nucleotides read TGTGCCAGCAGTTTACGGGAAGGAAACACCATATATTTT. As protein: CASSLREGNTIYF.